This T cell receptor beta chain derives from a study of regulatory T cells in long-lasting Graves disease. On the study more broadly: The study counted Graves' disease as persistent given over 5 years of antithyroid drugs and positive TSH receptor antibodies.

This CDR3 spans 15 amino acids. The germline gives CDR1 SGHDT, CDR2 YYEEEE. V lost 1 base to trimming and J lost 6 bases; unmatched junction nucleotides: 6. Notes on the study in general: Persistent disease was associated with favored TRBV28 usage and with favored use of TRBJ1-2 and TRBJ2-5.

The table lists this clonotype with a few counts. The antigen is undetermined. Arm-PCR of CDR3 regions with iRepertoire HTBI primers generated TCR beta libraries. MiXCR, applied by TCRdb to the multiplex PCR reads, yields one record per CDR3 protein. The sample has about 660,000 distinct CDR3 sequences, about 32% seen once; the top ten hold roughly 40%. Time point of the sample: persistent/refractory GD, antithyroid drugs over 5 years with positive TRAb. Preparation of the TCR library used RNA extracted from PBMCs. Diagnosis followed American Thyroid Association guidelines for Graves' disease. Patients were from an endocrinology department in Xi'an, China.

This sequence originates from a female donor with Graves disease. The source was peripheral blood mononuclear cells (PBMCs), collected when the disease was refractory, from a patient treated with antithyroid drugs. The V gene is TRBV5-6, the J gene TRBJ1-5; TRBD1 matches 8 bases. The CDR3 coding sequence is TGTGCCAGCAGCTTGTTGACAGGGGCCAGTCAGCCCCAGCATTTT. Protein: CASSLLTGASQPQHF. Full variable domain (outside the CDR3, taken from reference TRBV5-6 and TRBJ1-5): DAGVTQSPTHLIKTRGQQVTLRCSPKSGHDTVSWYQQALGQGPQFIFQYYEEEERQRGNFPDRFSGHQFPNYSSELNVNALLLGDSALYLCASSLLTGASQPQHFGDGTRLSIL.